This TCR beta chain comes out of a study of spatial heterogeneity in lung cancer (dated by TCRdb to about 2019). Study-wide context: Beta-chain transcripts were consistently detected in greater numbers than alpha-chain transcripts, which likely reflects a higher abundance of beta-chain transcripts. TCR alpha and beta repertoires were quantitatively compared across multiple tumor regions, matched nontumor lung and blood in non-small cell lung cancer. The study linked features of the TCR repertoire to counts of nonsynonymous mutations, which were determined by whole-exome sequencing of tumor tissue. A strong correlation was found between TCR transcript counts in tumor regions and a T cell transcriptional module score from matched bulk RNA-seq. In the raw uncorrected reads, each unique combination of TCR and UMI appeared more than ten times on average. Both alpha and beta chains were TCR-sequenced in samples taken at surgery, namely 220 tumor regions, approximately 63 matched nontumor lung samples and approximately 51 PBMC samples.

Library prep was done by 5' RACE. Instrument on record: NextSeq 500. To allow correction of PCR and sequencing errors, the TCR library protocol tagged every TCR cDNA molecule with a unique molecular identifier. The source study handled its data this way. TCR identification, UMI-based error correction and CDR3 extraction were performed with Decombinator tools. Expanded TCRs were defined as those above a frequency of 2 per 1,000, corresponding to the top 1% of the tumor frequency distribution. Expanded tumor TCRs were classed as regional if statistically deemed absent (corrected P<0.05) from at least one tumor region, otherwise ubiquitous. Each repertoire was subsampled 100 times to 5,000 TCRs, after which Renyi diversity was computed with the R vegan package. CDR3 similarity networks were built from amino acid triplet string-kernel similarity, connecting CDR3s with pairwise similarity above 0.82. Clones were called with MiXCR by TCRdb after fastp trimmed the public reads at Q25, and only in-frame beta chains were retained. Each record represents a unique CDR3 protein, reported with the most common genes and DNA among its rows. TCRdb assigned the V and J calls; the authors' analysis was not used. The sample has some 6,900 distinct CDR3 sequences on record, approximately 12% of them singletons. 10% to 13% of the sample comes from the top ten.

In this sample, this clonotype turned up a few times. The clone's antigen remains unknown. No qualities accompany the bases; no much larger clone lies one base away. The time point label on this specimen signifies: sample taken at primary tumor resection. Samples were obtained from 70 to 85 patients with early-stage, untreated non-small cell lung cancer from the lung TRACERx cohort. Without any cell sorting, TCR sequencing was performed on whole RNA extracted either from tumor and nontumor lung tissue or from cryopreserved PBMC samples. Only patients for whom sufficient RNA was available from at least two tumor regions were selected for TCR sequencing. Before being selected, tumor and adjacent nontumor lung specimens were reviewed by a lung pathologist. Beyond this particular receptor, the publication reports: Additional single-cell paired TCR alpha and beta sequencing was considered necessary to confirm, at a functional level, the hypothesis that regional TCRs recognize regional mutations. The number of expanded intratumoral alpha and beta TCRs correlated with the tumor nonsynonymous mutation count. TCR-seq coverage of tumor T cells was estimated at only roughly 7.7% for alpha chains and about 13% for beta chains. Counts of ubiquitous and regional expanded TCRs correlated with counts of ubiquitous and regional nonsynonymous mutations, respectively.

This TCR was sampled from a female donor with early-stage non-small cell lung cancer. Sample: lung tumor tissue, taken at surgery.

The bases read TGTGCCAGCAGTATCGGGACAGCTGAAGAGACCCAGTACTTC. Translated, it reads CASSIGTAEETQYF. The receptor chain draws on TRBV28 and TRBJ2-5; TRBD1 agrees with 7 junctional bases. From the germline V gene, CDR1 is MDHEN and CDR2 is SYDVKM. V trim: 5 bases; J trim: 3 bases; unmatched bases: 6. The CDR3 goes from the cysteine to the phenylalanine over 14 residues. The only DNA kept is the CDR3, 42 bases in frame from the first base.